This TCR beta chain is from a study of cytomegalovirus exposure and HLA in healthy donors (dated by TCRdb to the late 2010s). About the investigation overall: An earlier analysis of more than 550 of the donors reported 276 Gb of sequence data and 117 million unique TCR beta sequences obtained from about 179 million T cells. Approximately 300 gigabases of sequencing data and around 80 million unique TCR sequences made up an early release that covered fewer than 650 HLA-typed donors. Among the roughly 400 genotyped donors, roughly 80% belonged to the genetic ancestry cluster associated with self-reported Caucasian donors. The study was designed to test whether signatures of past pathogen exposure could be identified by cataloging public T cell receptors. The study profiled the T cell repertoires of about 720 subjects by immunosequencing and related them to cytomegalovirus serostatus. In addition to the first cohort of 666 subjects, a separate validation cohort of approximately 110 different subjects was used. To predict cytomegalovirus infection status, the study brought together high-throughput TCR immunosequencing, statistical association of individual TCRs with disease status, and machine learning. In a later analysis, previously published TCR beta repertoires from about 670 donors were re-analyzed and high-resolution HLA genotyping was added so that TCR occurrence patterns could be studied. The later analysis used no new phenotypic data to find candidate immune exposures, relying instead on TCR beta sequences and their occurrence across donors. An earlier analysis of fewer than 750 of the donors used high-throughput TCR beta sequencing to judge whether each TCR beta V gene segment behaved as functional or pseudogenic. Donor age, sex, ethnicity and CMV serostatus were collected together with the repertoire data. A later genetic analysis used genome-wide SNP genotypes for 398 of the 666 donors, treating that subset as a discovery cohort. All discovery cohort repertoires had been generated using a single sequencing platform. HLA typing included class I and class II loci at four-digit resolution. The number of donors typed differed by locus, with 629-630 for A, B, C, DRB1 and DQB1, 522 for DQA1, some 570 for DPA1, and approximately 470 for DPB1. Because of strong linkage in the cohort, a few DR-DQ haplotypes were treated as single units for association and clustering. Among 350 to 400 genotyped donors of the cohort, an average of around 240,000 unique TCR beta nucleotide sequences were sequenced per donor, around a sixth of them non-productive.

A distance of 16 bases separates the germline ends of V and J, which lose 2 bases and 7 bases respectively. The CDR3 sequence holds 16 residues, the cysteine and phenylalanine included. The read is trimmed to its CDR3 DNA, 48 bases read in frame from base 1. Taken from the germline V gene, the CDR1 and CDR2 loops are SGHRS and YFSETQ. In total, roughly 670 healthy bone marrow donors made up the cohort. Cohort members were all nominally healthy when sampled, although unrecorded immune exposures were likely present. The donor was CMV seropositive and belonged to the group of 250 to 350 seropositive cohort members. Every donor gave a peripheral blood sample, and the peripheral blood mononuclear cells from that sample were used for TCR beta sequencing. Genomic DNA was extracted from the blood cell samples with the Qiagen DNeasy Blood Extraction Kit. What the authors observed across the whole study: In a later analysis, most CMV-associated TCR beta chains were found to appear HLA-restricted, with HLA associations seemingly driven largely by CMV exposure. A cluster of highly shared sequence variants was judged likely to represent a technical artifact of the sequencing pipeline. An earlier analysis of around 600 of the donors showed that most TCR beta V segments appeared in productive rearrangements either about 90% or about 30% of the time, which broadly matched IMGT annotations. Compared with the 666-donor mean, donors in an Asian-associated ancestry cluster had fewer N-insertions in productive TCRs, according to a later genetic analysis. Cytomegalovirus status was reported to be diagnosed by the classifier with high specificity and sensitivity in both the original and validation cohorts. It was suggested by the authors that the approach could potentially be generalized to other disease states and immunological phenotypes. Because counts were too low, some 17 rarely observed V segments, including chromosome 9 orphons, were left out of the earlier analysis of 587 of the donors. In this cohort, only TCR beta chains were sequenced, and detectable features were limited by the absence of alpha or paired-chain data. Because the 87-base-pair reads could not distinguish some IMGT-functional V segments, including TRBV6-2 and TRBV6-3, those segments were excluded. Correlated functional status among segregating V segments might be attributable to linkage disequilibrium, but an unknown experimental factor could not be ruled out. Because HLA typing was missing for some donors at each locus, association tests included only the typed subset. In vitro tests confirmed that a few of the cytomegalovirus-associated TCR beta chains recognize cytomegalovirus antigens. Specific HLA alleles were associated with 18,000 or so TCR beta sequences at a false discovery rate of 0.05 in a later analysis. Presence/absence analyses assumed roughly uniform sequencing depth across donors, an assumption that may not hold. In the study, some 160 TCR beta chains were listed as associated with cytomegalovirus. Strong co-occurrence of HLA alleles, especially DR and DQ, made assigning TCR associations to individual alleles difficult. The only immune exposure information available for the cohort was CMV serostatus. A further reported finding was that TCR beta sequences accurately predicted the HLA-A and HLA-B alleles for most subjects in the first cohort. A later analysis reported that several top co-occurrence clusters appeared linked to parvovirus B19, influenza, CMV and Epstein-Barr virus. A later analysis found that HLA-associated TCR beta chains were more clonally expanded and had lower generation probabilities than equally common non-associated chains. A later genetic analysis associated a missense DCLRE1C variant with V-gene and J-gene trimming of TCR beta chains, and an independent cohort replicated the association. In a later analysis, the rate of TCR association differed among HLA loci, with DRB1 alleles having the most associated TCRs and HLA-C alleles having the fewest. While some public TCRs were present in many individuals, most TCR sequences turned up only very rarely across donors.

On this clone: Its antigen has not been determined. One base away there is no much larger clone; base qualities are not given.

Libraries were built with the immunoSEQ multiplex PCR assay. For the multiplex PCR, a mixture combining 60 forward primers for TCR Vbeta segments and 13 reverse primers for TCR Jbeta segments was used. A multiplex PCR assay on genomic DNA amplified the CDR3 region of rearranged TCR beta genes. The Illumina HiSeq System was used to sequence the amplified TCR beta libraries as 87-base-pair reads. The original pipeline was this. A later analysis counted 75 million to 100 million unique TCR beta chains across the 550 to 800 repertoires, and some 11 million of these chains were shared by at least two donors. To remove PCR and sequencing errors, raw reads were error-corrected and collapsed into unique sequences using a nearest-neighbor algorithm that merged closely related sequences. V, D and J gene segments were assigned by aligning CDR3 sequences to IMGT reference sequences. For a sequence to be retained, a match of at least six nucleotides to both a V gene segment and a J gene segment was required. Rearrangements were classified as productive when the CDR3 lacked stop codons and remained in frame with V and J, and all other rearrangements were classified as non-productive. Following IMGT convention, CDR3 was defined as the stretch from the second conserved V-encoded cysteine to the conserved J-encoded phenylalanine. Sequences without an unambiguous match to a single V gene segment were excluded from the earlier analysis of almost 600 of the donors. An earlier analysis of fewer than 650 of the donors classified V segments as functional when productive rearrangements were above 56.7% and as segregating when the standard deviation between donors was above 5%. To diagnose cytomegalovirus status from the catalog of TCR beta chain sequences, a statistical classification framework was built. In a later analysis, V and J genes were assigned by comparing TCR nucleotide sequences against IMGT/GENE-DB human TR gene sequences. In a later analysis, CDR3 sequences and most-parsimonious VDJ recombination scenarios were assigned using the TCRdist pipeline. In a later analysis, each TCR beta chain was defined by its CDR3 amino acid sequence together with its V-gene family, and reads without a unique V-gene family were excluded. As a way to deal with suspected cross-contamination and a sequencing artifact, a later analysis dropped nearly 600 nucleotide sequences that were highly shared and had low generation probability. In a later analysis, a clonal expansion index was calculated for each public chain from normalized within-repertoire ranks of inferred template counts. In a later analysis, generation probabilities were computed with a VDJ recombination model fitted to out-of-frame rearrangements, and the resulting probabilities were checked against IGoR. A later analysis scored TCR-TCR, TCR-HLA and TCR-CMV co-occurrence with hypergeometric tests, applying a repertoire-size bias correction to TCR pairs. A later analysis estimated false discovery rates by permuting HLA or CMV assignments 20 times. A later analysis grouped co-occurring TCRs with DBSCAN, adding TCRdist sequence similarity when clustering within HLA-allele-positive subsets. Repertoires with fewer than 30,000 or more than 120,000 public chains were left out of co-occurrence clustering, as were five repertoires with anomalous nucleotide sharing. This is the immuneACCESS table as TCRdb keeps it, with only in-frame sequences that have V and J called. A part of the clones is gone; compared with another copy, unresolved V genes explain less than half, and the rest is unexplained. The V and J calls and clone size are taken from that table; D and trimming were inferred from the DNA. The sample table contains over 100,000 clones; only one count was recorded for approximately 82% of them. The ten largest clones take up about a fifth of the sample.

This clonotype originated in a man aged 25 to 40 in good health and CMV-seropositive. Material: PBMCs. The sequence links TRBV5-1 to TRBJ1-6; the D gene is possibly TRBD1, with 5 bases matching. Read as DNA, the sequence is TGCGCCAGCAGCTTCGGCGGCAGGGCCGCAAATTCACCCCTCCACTTT. It codes for CASSFGGRAANSPLHF.